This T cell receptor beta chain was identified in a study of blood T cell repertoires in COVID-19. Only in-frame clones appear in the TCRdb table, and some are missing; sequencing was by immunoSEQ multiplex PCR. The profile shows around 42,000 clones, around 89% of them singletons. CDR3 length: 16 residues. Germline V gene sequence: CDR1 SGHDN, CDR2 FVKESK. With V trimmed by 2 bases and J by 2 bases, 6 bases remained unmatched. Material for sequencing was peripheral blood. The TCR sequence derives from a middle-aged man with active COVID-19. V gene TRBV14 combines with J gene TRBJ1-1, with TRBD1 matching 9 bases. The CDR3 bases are TGTGCCAGCAGCCAATCCCCGGGACAGGGCAACACTGAAGCTTTCTTT. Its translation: CASSQSPGQGNTEAFF.